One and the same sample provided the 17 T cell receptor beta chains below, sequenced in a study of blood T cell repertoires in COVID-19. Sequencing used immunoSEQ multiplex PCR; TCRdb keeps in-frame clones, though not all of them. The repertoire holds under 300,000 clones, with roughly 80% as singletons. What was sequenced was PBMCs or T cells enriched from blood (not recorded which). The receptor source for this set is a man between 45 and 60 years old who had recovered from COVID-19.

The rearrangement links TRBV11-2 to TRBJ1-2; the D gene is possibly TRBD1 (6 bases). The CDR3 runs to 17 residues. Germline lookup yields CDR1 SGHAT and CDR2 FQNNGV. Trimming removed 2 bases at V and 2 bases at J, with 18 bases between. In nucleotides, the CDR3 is TGTGCCAGCAGCTTAATATGGGGGCAGGAAGGGAACTATGGCTACACCTTC. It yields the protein CASSLIWGQEGNYGYTF.

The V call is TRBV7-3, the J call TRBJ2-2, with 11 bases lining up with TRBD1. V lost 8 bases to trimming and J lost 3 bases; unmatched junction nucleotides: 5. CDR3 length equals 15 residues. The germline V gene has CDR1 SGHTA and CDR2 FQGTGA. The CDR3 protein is CASSRTGGHTGELFF. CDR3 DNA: TGTGCCAGCTCTCGGACAGGGGGCCACACCGGGGAGCTGTTTTTT. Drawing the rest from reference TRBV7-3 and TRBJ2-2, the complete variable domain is GAGVSQTPSNKVTEKGKYVELRCDPISGHTALYWYRQSLGQGPEFLIYFQGTGAADDSGLPNDRFFAVRPEGSVSTLKIQRTERGDSAVYLCASSRTGGHTGELFFGEGSRLTVL.

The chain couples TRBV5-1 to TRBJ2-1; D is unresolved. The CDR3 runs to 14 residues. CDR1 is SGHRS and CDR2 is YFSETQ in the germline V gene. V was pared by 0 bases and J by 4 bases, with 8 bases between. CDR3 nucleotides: TGCGCCAGCAGCTTGGTTGGCCGATACAATGAGCAGTTCTTC. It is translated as CASSLVGRYNEQFF.

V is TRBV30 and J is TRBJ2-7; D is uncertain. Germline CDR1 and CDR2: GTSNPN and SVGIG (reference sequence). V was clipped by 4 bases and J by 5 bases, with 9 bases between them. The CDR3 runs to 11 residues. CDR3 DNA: TGTGCCTGGATGTCCAGGCACGAGCAGTACTTC. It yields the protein CAWMSRHEQYF.

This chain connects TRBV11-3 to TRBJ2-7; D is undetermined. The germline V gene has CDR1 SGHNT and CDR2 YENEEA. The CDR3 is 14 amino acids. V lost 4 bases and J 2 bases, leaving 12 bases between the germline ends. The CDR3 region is CASSSRLLTYEQYF. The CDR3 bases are TGTGCCAGCAGCTCACGTCTCCTAACCTACGAGCAGTACTTC. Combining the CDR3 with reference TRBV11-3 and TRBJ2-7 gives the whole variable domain EAGVVQSPRYKIIEKKQPVAFWCNPISGHNTLYWYLQNLGQGPELLIRYENEEAVDDSQLPKDRFSAERLKGVDSTLKIQPAELGDSAVYLCASSSRLLTYEQYFGPGTRLTVT.

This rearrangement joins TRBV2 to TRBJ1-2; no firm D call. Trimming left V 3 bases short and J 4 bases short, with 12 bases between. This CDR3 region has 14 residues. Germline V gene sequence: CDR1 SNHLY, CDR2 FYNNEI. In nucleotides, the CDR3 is TGTGCCAGCAGTGAGGGCAGGCTGACCTATGGCTACACCTTC. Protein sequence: CASSEGRLTYGYTF.

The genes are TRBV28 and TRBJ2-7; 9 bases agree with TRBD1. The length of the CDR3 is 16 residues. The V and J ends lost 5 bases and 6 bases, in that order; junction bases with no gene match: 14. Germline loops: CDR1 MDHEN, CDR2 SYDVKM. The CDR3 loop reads CASSPNHRGRRSEQYF. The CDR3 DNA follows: TGTGCCAGCAGTCCGAACCACAGGGGGCGAAGGTCCGAGCAGTACTTC.

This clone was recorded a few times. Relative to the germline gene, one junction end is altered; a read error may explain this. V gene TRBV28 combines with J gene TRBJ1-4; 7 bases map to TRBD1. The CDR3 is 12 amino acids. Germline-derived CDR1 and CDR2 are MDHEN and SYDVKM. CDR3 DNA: TGTGCCAGCAGTCTACAGGGGACTCAACTGGTTTTT. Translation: CASSLQGTQLVF.

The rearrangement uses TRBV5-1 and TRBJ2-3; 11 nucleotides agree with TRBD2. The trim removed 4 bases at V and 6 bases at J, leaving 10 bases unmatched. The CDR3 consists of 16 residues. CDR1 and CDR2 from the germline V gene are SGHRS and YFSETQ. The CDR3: CASSRGTSGGGDTQYF. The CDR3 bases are TGCGCCAGCAGCCGCGGGACTAGCGGCGGGGGGGATACGCAGTATTTT.

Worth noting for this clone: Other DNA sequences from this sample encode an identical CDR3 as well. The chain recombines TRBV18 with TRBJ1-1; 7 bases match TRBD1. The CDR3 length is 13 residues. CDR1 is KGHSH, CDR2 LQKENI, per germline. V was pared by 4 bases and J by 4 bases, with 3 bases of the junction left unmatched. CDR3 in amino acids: CASSQGQPTEAFF. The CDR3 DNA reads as TGTGCCAGCTCACAGGGACAGCCCACTGAAGCTTTCTTT.

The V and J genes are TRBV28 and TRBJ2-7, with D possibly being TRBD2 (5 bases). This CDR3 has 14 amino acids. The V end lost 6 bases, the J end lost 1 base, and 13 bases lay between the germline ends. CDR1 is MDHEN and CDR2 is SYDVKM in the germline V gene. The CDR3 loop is CASRFILGSYEQYF. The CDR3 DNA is TGTGCCAGCAGGTTTATACTAGGATCCTACGAGCAGTACTTC.

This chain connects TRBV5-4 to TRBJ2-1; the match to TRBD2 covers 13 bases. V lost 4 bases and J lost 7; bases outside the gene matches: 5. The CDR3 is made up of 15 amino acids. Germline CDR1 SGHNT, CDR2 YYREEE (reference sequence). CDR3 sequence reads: CASSRMTSGGNEQFF. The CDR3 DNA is TGTGCCAGCAGCCGTATGACTAGCGGGGGGAATGAGCAGTTCTTC.

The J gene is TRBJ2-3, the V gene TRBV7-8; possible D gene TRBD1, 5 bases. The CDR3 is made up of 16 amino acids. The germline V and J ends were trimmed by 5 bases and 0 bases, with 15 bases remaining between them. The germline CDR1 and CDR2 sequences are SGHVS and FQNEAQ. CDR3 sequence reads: CASSPIRQQSTDTQYF. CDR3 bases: TGTGCCAGCAGCCCTATAAGACAGCAAAGCACAGATACGCAGTATTTT.

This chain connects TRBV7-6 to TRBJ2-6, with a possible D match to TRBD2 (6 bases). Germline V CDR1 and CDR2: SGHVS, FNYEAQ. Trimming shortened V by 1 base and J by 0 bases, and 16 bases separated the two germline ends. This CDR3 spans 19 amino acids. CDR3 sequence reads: CASSLDGTGAASGANVLTF. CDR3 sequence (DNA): TGTGCCAGCAGCTTAGACGGGACGGGAGCGGCCTCTGGGGCCAACGTCCTGACTTTC.

In DNA, the CDR3 is TGTGCCAGCAGGAGTAGCAATCAGCCCCAGCATTTT. Protein sequence: CASRSSNQPQHF. This chain links TRBV28 with TRBJ1-5; D gene ambiguous. Germline CDR1 and CDR2: MDHEN and SYDVKM. Trimming removed 6 bases from V and 0 bases from J, with 3 bases in between. The CDR3 consists of 12 residues.

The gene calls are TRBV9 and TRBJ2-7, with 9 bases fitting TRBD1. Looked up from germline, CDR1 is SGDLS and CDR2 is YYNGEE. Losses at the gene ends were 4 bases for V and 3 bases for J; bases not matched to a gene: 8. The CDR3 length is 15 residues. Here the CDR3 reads CASSPQGARSYEQYF. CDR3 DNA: TGTGCCAGCAGCCCACAGGGGGCGCGGAGCTACGAGCAGTACTTC.

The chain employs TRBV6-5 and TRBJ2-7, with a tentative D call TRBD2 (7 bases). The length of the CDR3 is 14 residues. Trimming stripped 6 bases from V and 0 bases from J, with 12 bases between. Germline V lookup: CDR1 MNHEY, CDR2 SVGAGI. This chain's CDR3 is CASRRGRVSYEQYF. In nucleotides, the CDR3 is TGTGCCAGCAGAAGGGGGAGGGTCTCCTACGAGCAGTACTTC.